These T cell receptor beta chains were read from a single sample in a study of response to subunit inactivated influenza vaccine. Via MiXCR, TCRdb re-called the RT-PCR reads, giving one row per CDR3 protein. The sample lists more than 450,000 distinct CDR3 sequences; 7.5% to 8.5% were seen once. The sequences come from PBMCs from blood, collected less than 25 months after vaccination. These TCRs come from a man between 50 and 75 years old who received an inactivated influenza vaccine. Each CDR3 is given with its conserved first and last residue. Fields, in order: D gene, V gene, clone size, J gene, CDR3 DNA, CDR3 protein. A D gene is named only where the DNA matches it firmly. Size is stated for part of the rows, as once, few or many counts, or as a class when the clone is expanded.

d_gene: TRBD2; v_gene: TRBV20-1; abundance: many; j_gene: TRBJ2-5; CDR3nt: TGCAGTGCTAGAAAGCTAGCGGGAGGGCCGGACCAAGAGACCCAGTACTTC; CDR3aa: CSARKLAGGPDQETQYF
d_gene: TRBD1; v_gene: TRBV5-5; abundance: NA; j_gene: TRBJ1-6; CDR3nt: TGTGCCAGCAGCTGGGGACAGTCAAATTCACCCCTCCACTTT; CDR3aa: CASSWGQSNSPLHF
d_gene: NA; v_gene: TRBV7-2; abundance: many; j_gene: TRBJ2-7; CDR3nt: TGTGCCAGCAGGTCGGGTGGGGGCCACGAGCAGTACTTC; CDR3aa: CASRSGGGHEQYF
d_gene: NA; v_gene: TRBV20-1; abundance: few; j_gene: TRBJ2-3; CDR3nt: TGCAGTGCGCGGCGCGCGGGACGTTATACAGATACGCAGTATTTT; CDR3aa: CSARRAGRYTDTQYF
d_gene: NA; v_gene: TRBV5-1; abundance: many; j_gene: TRBJ2-7; CDR3nt: TGCGCCAGCAGCTCAATAGCCAGAGGGGCAGGGAGGTCCTACGAGCAGTACTTC; CDR3aa: CASSSIARGAGRSYEQYF
d_gene: TRBD2; v_gene: TRBV6-5; abundance: NA; j_gene: TRBJ2-5; CDR3nt: TGTGCCAGCAGTTACTCGGGGACTAGCGCTTGGGTAGGGGAGACCCAGTACTTC; CDR3aa: CASSYSGTSAWVGETQYF
d_gene: NA; v_gene: TRBV28; abundance: few; j_gene: TRBJ2-7; CDR3nt: TGTGCCAGCAGTTCAATCTTTAAGGAGCAGTACTTC; CDR3aa: CASSSIFKEQYF
d_gene: NA; v_gene: TRBV4-3; abundance: NA; j_gene: TRBJ2-7; CDR3nt: TGCGCCAGCAGCCAAGTGGCGGCCGATTACGAGCAGTACTTC; CDR3aa: CASSQVAADYEQYF
d_gene: NA; v_gene: TRBV25-1; abundance: many; j_gene: TRBJ1-4; CDR3nt: TGTGCCACCACAGGGACGGGCGAAAAACTGTTTTTT; CDR3aa: CATTGTGEKLFF
d_gene: NA; v_gene: TRBV29-1; abundance: many; j_gene: TRBJ1-1; CDR3nt: TGCAGCGTTGAGGTGGGAATGGGGAACACTGAAGCTTTCTTT; CDR3aa: CSVEVGMGNTEAFF
d_gene: TRBD1; v_gene: TRBV29-1; abundance: many; j_gene: TRBJ1-5; CDR3nt: TGCAGCGTTGCCGGGACAGGCCTTAATCAGCCCCAGCATTTT; CDR3aa: CSVAGTGLNQPQHF
d_gene: TRBD1; v_gene: TRBV7-8; abundance: few; j_gene: TRBJ2-1; CDR3nt: TGTGCCAGCAGCCCGACAGGGGGGTCGGGGTATGAGCAGTTCTTC; CDR3aa: CASSPTGGSGYEQFF
d_gene: NA; v_gene: TRBV14; abundance: NA; j_gene: TRBJ2-2; CDR3nt: TGTGCCAGCAGCCAAGATGCCCGGAACTTTCACCTAAACACCGGGGAGCTGTTTTTT; CDR3aa: CASSQDARNFHLNTGELFF
d_gene: TRBD1; v_gene: TRBV14; abundance: many; j_gene: TRBJ2-7; CDR3nt: TGTGCCAGCAGCCAAAACGCCCCGGGACAGGGGTCCTACGAGCAGTACTTC; CDR3aa: CASSQNAPGQGSYEQYF
d_gene: NA; v_gene: TRBV6-2/TRBV6-3; abundance: NA; j_gene: TRBJ2-7; CDR3nt: TGTGCCAGCAGTTACTCCCCAGGGGATACGTACGAGCAGTACTTC; CDR3aa: CASSYSPGDTYEQYF